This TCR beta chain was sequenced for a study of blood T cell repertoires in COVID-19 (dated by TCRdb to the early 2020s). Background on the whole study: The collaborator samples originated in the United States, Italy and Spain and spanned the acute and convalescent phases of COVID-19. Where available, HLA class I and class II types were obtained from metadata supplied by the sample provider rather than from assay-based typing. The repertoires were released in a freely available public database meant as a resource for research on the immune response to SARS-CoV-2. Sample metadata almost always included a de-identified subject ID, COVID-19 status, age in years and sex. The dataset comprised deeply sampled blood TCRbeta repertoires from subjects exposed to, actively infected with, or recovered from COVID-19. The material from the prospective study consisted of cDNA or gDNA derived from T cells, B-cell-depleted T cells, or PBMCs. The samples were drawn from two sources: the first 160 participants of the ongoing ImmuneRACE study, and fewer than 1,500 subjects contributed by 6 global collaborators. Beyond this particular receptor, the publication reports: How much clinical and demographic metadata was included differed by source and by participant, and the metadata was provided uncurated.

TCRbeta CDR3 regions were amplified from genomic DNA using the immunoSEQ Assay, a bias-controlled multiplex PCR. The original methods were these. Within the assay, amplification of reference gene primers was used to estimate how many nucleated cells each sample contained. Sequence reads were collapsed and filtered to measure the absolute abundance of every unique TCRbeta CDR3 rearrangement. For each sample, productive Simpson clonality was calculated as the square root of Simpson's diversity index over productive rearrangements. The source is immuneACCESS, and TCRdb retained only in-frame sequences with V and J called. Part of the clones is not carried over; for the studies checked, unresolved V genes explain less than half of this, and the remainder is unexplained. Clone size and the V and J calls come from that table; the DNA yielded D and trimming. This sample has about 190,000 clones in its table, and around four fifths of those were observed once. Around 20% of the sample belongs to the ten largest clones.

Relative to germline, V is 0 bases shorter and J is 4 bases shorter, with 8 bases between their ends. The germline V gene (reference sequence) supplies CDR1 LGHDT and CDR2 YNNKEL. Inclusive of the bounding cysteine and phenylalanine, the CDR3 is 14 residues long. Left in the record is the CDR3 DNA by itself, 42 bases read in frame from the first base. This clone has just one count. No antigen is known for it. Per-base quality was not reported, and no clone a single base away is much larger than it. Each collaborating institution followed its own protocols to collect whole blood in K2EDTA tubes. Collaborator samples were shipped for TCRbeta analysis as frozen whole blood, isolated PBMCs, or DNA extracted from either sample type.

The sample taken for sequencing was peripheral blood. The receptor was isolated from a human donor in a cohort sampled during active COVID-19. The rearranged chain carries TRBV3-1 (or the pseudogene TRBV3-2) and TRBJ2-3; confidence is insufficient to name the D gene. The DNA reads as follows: TGTGCCAGCAGCCAAGAAGAAAGCGCAGATACGCAGTATTTT. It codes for CASSQEESADTQYF.